Shown below are 17 T cell receptor beta chains from a single sample sequenced in a study of cytomegalovirus exposure and HLA in healthy donors (dated by TCRdb to about 2017). The receptor library was made with the immunoSEQ multiplex PCR assay. In TCRdb, the immuneACCESS table is reduced to in-frame sequences with V and J assigned. These tables do not hold every clone; where another copy was compared, an unresolved V gene accounts for under half, and the others remain unexplained. The sample table holds around 150,000 clones, of which around 88% were seen once. Clones ranked in the top ten supply 7.5% to 8.5% of the sample. Sequences were obtained from PBMCs. The receptors here all came from a woman under 30 in good health and CMV-seropositive.

The CDR3 spells CASSIAGQETQYF. The CDR3 coding sequence is TGTGCCAGCAGCATAGCTGGTCAAGAGACCCAGTACTTC. The chain joins TRBV28 to TRBJ2-5; D ambiguous. Looked up from germline, CDR1 is MDHEN and CDR2 is SYDVKM. Trimming removed 6 bases from V and 2 bases from J, with 10 bases in between. The CDR3 loop spans 13 amino acids.

The chain employs TRBV9 and TRBJ2-3; 7 bases map to TRBD1. This CDR3 region has 15 residues. With V trimmed by 0 bases and J by 4 bases, 5 bases remained unmatched. Germline V CDR1 and CDR2: SGDLS, YYNGEE. This chain's CDR3 is CASSVESQGADTQYF. DNA for the CDR3: TGTGCCAGCAGCGTAGAATCCCAGGGGGCAGATACGCAGTATTTT.

J is TRBJ2-7 and V is TRBV11-2; TRBD2 might be the D (6 bases). Trimming took off 5 bases at V and 3 bases at J, with 14 bases between the two ends. The CDR3 is 14 amino acids. Germline V gives CDR1 SGHAT, CDR2 FQNNGV. The CDR3 bases are TGTGCCAGCAGCAAGGACTACTTAGGCTACGAGCAGTACTTC. Its protein is CASSKDYLGYEQYF.

The chain joins TRBV5-4 to TRBJ2-5, with TRBD2 matching 10 bases. There are 16 residues in the CDR3. V was pared by 3 bases and J by 5 bases, with 10 bases of the junction left unmatched. Germline V gives CDR1 SGHNT, CDR2 YYREEE (reference sequence). Here the CDR3 DNA reads TGTGCCAGCAGCTCCAGAGAGCTAGCGGGGGCGGAGACCCAGTACTTC. Protein sequence: CASSSRELAGAETQYF.

This chain links TRBV4-2 with TRBJ2-7; 11 bases match TRBD2. Trimming took 0 bases from V and 6 from J; bases not matched to a gene: 10. The CDR3 has 17 residues. The germline V gene encodes CDR1 LGHNA and CDR2 YNFKEQ. The CDR3 sequence is CASSQDWSTSGRTEQYF. As DNA, the CDR3 is TGTGCCAGCAGCCAAGATTGGTCTACTAGCGGGAGAACCGAGCAGTACTTC.

A single count supports this clone. The chain recombines TRBV27 with TRBJ2-1; D possibly corresponds to TRBD2 (5 bases). Trimming removed 2 bases at V and 8 bases at J, with 10 bases between. The CDR3 loop spans 13 amino acids. CDR1 and CDR2 (germline): MNHEY, SMNVEV (reference sequence). CDR3 sequence reads: CASSLLGRDEQFF. DNA of the CDR3: TGTGCCAGCAGTTTACTCGGGCGGGATGAGCAGTTCTTC.

This clone was counted a single time. The rearrangement joins TRBV9 to TRBJ2-4; a possible D gene is TRBD2 (6 bases). Germline values: CDR1 SGDLS, CDR2 YYNGEE. This CDR3 is 14 amino acids long. Between the trimmed V and J ends, which lost 4 bases and 0 bases, there was a span of 8 bases. The CDR3 nucleotides are TGTGCCAGCAGCCCGGGGGTAGCCAAAAACATTCAGTACTTC. It specifies CASSPGVAKNIQYF.

The rearrangement uses TRBV28 and TRBJ1-5; D possibly corresponds to TRBD1 (6 bases). Germline lookup yields CDR1 MDHEN and CDR2 SYDVKM. Trimming stripped 2 bases from V and 7 bases from J, with 15 bases between. There are 15 residues in the CDR3. As DNA, the CDR3 is TGTGCCAGCAGTTTAAGGACGCACAGGGTCCAGCCCCAGCATTTT. This translates into CASSLRTHRVQPQHF.

The chain has TRBV10-3 and TRBJ1-1; tentatively, D is TRBD1 (5 bases). The V gene's germline CDR1 is ENHRY and CDR2 SYGVKD. This CDR3 comprises 10 residues. Trimming took 10 bases from V and 8 from J, leaving 11 bases between them. CDR3 loop: CATTTAEAFF. The CDR3 nucleotides read TGTGCCACCACGACAGCGGAAGCTTTCTTT.

The chain uses TRBV29-1 and TRBJ1-2; D not certain. This CDR3 comprises 10 residues. Germline V lookup: CDR1 SQVTM, CDR2 ANQGSEA. Trimming took off 3 bases at V and 8 bases at J, with 7 bases between the two ends. Here the CDR3 DNA reads TGCAGCGTTGATGGGCGCGGCTACACCTTC. This translates into CSVDGRGYTF.

The chain joins TRBV5-1 to TRBJ2-7; 10 positions agree with TRBD2. J gave up 0 bases and V 0 bases, and 15 bases lay outside the gene matches. The CDR3 covers 20 residues. The germline V gene encodes CDR1 SGHRS and CDR2 YFSETQ. DNA of the CDR3: TGCGCCAGCAGCTTGGACCCTCGACCGGGACTAGCGCAATTCTCCTACGAGCAGTACTTC. This sequence encodes CASSLDPRPGLAQFSYEQYF.

The chain joins TRBV30 to TRBJ1-1, with D perhaps TRBD1 (6 bases). Trimming shortened V by 0 bases and J by 7 bases, and 15 bases separated the two germline ends. The CDR3 is made up of 14 amino acids. Germline CDR1 and CDR2: GTSNPN and SVGIG (reference sequence). CDR3 in amino acids: CAWSVRQATLEAFF. The CDR3 DNA sequence: TGTGCCTGGAGTGTACGACAGGCTACCCTTGAAGCTTTCTTT.

The gene calls are TRBV12-5 and TRBJ2-3; D remains unclear. Germline CDR1 and CDR2: LGHNT and FRNRAP. Trimming pared 1 base from V and 2 bases from J, leaving 10 bases between. This CDR3 region has 15 residues. The CDR3 DNA reads as TGTGCTAGTGGTTTGGGAGCAGGCCACACAGATACGCAGTATTTT. Protein: CASGLGAGHTDTQYF.

This clone has only one observation. This chain links TRBV5-1 with TRBJ1-3; D is unresolved. V was cut by 3 bases and J by 0 bases, with 19 bases left in between. Looked up from germline, CDR1 is SGHRS and CDR2 is YFSETQ. The CDR3 length is 18 residues. The CDR3 region has the DNA TGCGCCAGCAGCTCTGAGGCCCGACCCTTTTCCTCTGGAAACACCATATATTTT. It specifies CASSSEARPFSSGNTIYF. Full variable domain (rest looked up from reference TRBV5-1 and TRBJ1-3): KAGVTQTPRYLIKTRGQQVTLSCSPISGHRSVSWYQQTPGQGLQFLFEYFSETQRNKGNFPGRFSGRQFSNSRSEMNVSTLELGDSALYLCASSSEARPFSSGNTIYFGEGSWLTVV.

The genes are TRBV2 and TRBJ1-1; D is uncertain. V lost 1 base and J 2 bases, leaving 11 bases between the germline ends. The CDR3 has 15 amino acids. Germline values: CDR1 SNHLY, CDR2 FYNNEI. The CDR3: CASSEGLSINTEAFF. CDR3 coding DNA: TGTGCCAGCAGTGAAGGTCTTTCTATTAACACTGAAGCTTTCTTT.

The chain links TRBV4-3 to TRBJ2-3; perhaps TRBD2 as D (6 bases). This CDR3 contains 17 residues. Germline V lookup: CDR1 LGHNA, CDR2 YSLEER. V lost 1 base and J 1 base, leaving 15 bases between the germline ends. CDR3 protein: CASSQAVSPGGTDTQYF. For the CDR3, the DNA is TGCGCCAGCAGCCAAGCCGTCTCCCCGGGGGGCACAGATACGCAGTATTTT.

This clone was counted a few times. The V call is TRBV11-3, the J call TRBJ1-6; D unresolved. Trimming removed 0 bases at V and 5 bases at J, with 5 bases between. The CDR3 totals 14 residues. Germline CDR1 and CDR2: SGHNT and YENEEA. DNA of the CDR3: TGTGCCAGCAGCTTAGACGGGGATAATTCACCCCTCCACTTT. The encoded protein is CASSLDGDNSPLHF. The entire variable domain, with the rest obtained from reference TRBV11-3 and TRBJ1-6, is as follows: EAGVVQSPRYKIIEKKQPVAFWCNPISGHNTLYWYLQNLGQGPELLIRYENEEAVDDSQLPKDRFSAERLKGVDSTLKIQPAELGDSAVYLCASSLDGDNSPLHFGNGTRLTVT.